Listed below are T cell receptor beta chains from one sample, sequenced in a study of shared clonotypes between healthy human individuals. TCRdb's copy holds only in-frame clones and misses some; the assay was immunoSEQ multiplex PCR. The sample has fewer than 1.4 million clones, approximately 80% seen once. The sample consisted of memory CD4+ T cells from PBMCs. These receptor sequences come from a man aged 18-30 years in good health. Some clones in this sample may be carry-over from other donors' samples. Each CDR3 is given with its conserved first and last residue. A D gene is named only where the DNA matches it firmly. Only part of the rows carry a size: once, few, many, or a class if the clone is expanded.

clone size: NA
V gene: TRBV7-2
J gene: TRBJ1-4
D gene: NA
CDR3 protein: CASSLGAVRSSEKLFF
CDR3 DNA: TGTGCCAGCAGCTTAGGAGCCGTCCGCTCTTCGGAAAAACTGTTTTTT

clone size: NA
V gene: TRBV28
J gene: TRBJ1-2
D gene: TRBD1
CDR3 protein: CASSLQGAQGYTF
CDR3 DNA: TGTGCCAGCAGTTTGCAGGGGGCGCAGGGCTACACCTTC

clone size: NA
V gene: TRBV7-2
J gene: TRBJ1-5
D gene: NA
CDR3 protein: CASSSHADQPQHF
CDR3 DNA: TGTGCCAGCAGCTCTCACGCGGATCAGCCCCAGCATTTT

clone size: few
V gene: TRBV4-3
J gene: TRBJ2-3
D gene: TRBD2
CDR3 protein: CAFQTSQRDTQYF
CDR3 DNA: TGCGCCTTCCAGACTAGCCAAAGAGATACGCAGTATTTT

clone size: NA
V gene: TRBV5-1
J gene: TRBJ2-5
D gene: NA
CDR3 protein: CASGGLGETQYF
CDR3 DNA: TGCGCCAGCGGTGGTTTAGGGGAGACCCAGTACTTC

clone size: NA
V gene: TRBV7-2
J gene: TRBJ2-2
D gene: NA
CDR3 protein: CASSFSRGTGELFF
CDR3 DNA: TGTGCCAGCAGCTTTTCACGGGGCACCGGGGAGCTGTTTTTT

clone size: NA
V gene: TRBV6-1
J gene: TRBJ1-3
D gene: NA
CDR3 protein: CASRLGQRNTIYF
CDR3 DNA: TGTGCCAGCAGATTGGGACAAAGAAACACCATATATTTT

clone size: NA
V gene: TRBV29-1
J gene: TRBJ2-3
D gene: TRBD2
CDR3 protein: CREEKSGSGEDTQYF
CDR3 DNA: TGCAGAGAAGAAAAGAGCGGGAGCGGGGAAGATACGCAGTATTTT

clone size: NA
V gene: TRBV20-1
J gene: TRBJ1-1
D gene: NA
CDR3 protein: CRAKTSTEAFF
CDR3 DNA: TGCAGGGCTAAAACCAGCACTGAAGCTTTCTTT

clone size: NA
V gene: TRBV6-1
J gene: TRBJ2-5
D gene: NA
CDR3 protein: CASSATGGGRTETQYF
CDR3 DNA: TGTGCCAGCAGTGCCACAGGAGGGGGAAGGACAGAGACCCAGTACTTC

clone size: NA
V gene: TRBV10-3
J gene: TRBJ1-1
D gene: TRBD1
CDR3 protein: CAISDDRGSTEAFF
CDR3 DNA: TGTGCCATCAGTGACGACAGGGGCAGCACTGAAGCTTTCTTT

clone size: NA
V gene: TRBV7-3
J gene: TRBJ2-1
D gene: NA
CDR3 protein: CASSPSEGWNEQFF
CDR3 DNA: TGTGCCAGCAGCCCCTCTGAGGGGTGGAATGAGCAGTTCTTC

clone size: NA
V gene: TRBV28
J gene: TRBJ1-1
D gene: TRBD1
CDR3 protein: CASSYGTAVYEAFF
CDR3 DNA: TGTGCCAGCAGTTACGGGACAGCCGTATATGAAGCTTTCTTT

clone size: NA
V gene: TRBV18
J gene: TRBJ1-2
D gene: TRBD1
CDR3 protein: CASSPTYRDSYGYTF
CDR3 DNA: TGTGCCAGCTCACCGACATACCGGGACAGCTATGGCTACACCTTC

clone size: NA
V gene: TRBV7-2
J gene: TRBJ1-1
D gene: NA
CDR3 protein: CASSLRGAGVIAEAFF
CDR3 DNA: TGTGCCAGCAGCCTAAGGGGGGCCGGGGTTATTGCTGAAGCTTTCTTT

clone size: few
V gene: TRBV2
J gene: TRBJ1-4
D gene: NA
CDR3 protein: CASTYNEKLFF
CDR3 DNA: TGTGCCAGCACTTATAATGAAAAACTGTTTTTT

clone size: few
V gene: TRBV5-6
J gene: TRBJ1-3
D gene: NA
CDR3 protein: CASSLVTSGNTIYF
CDR3 DNA: TGTGCCAGCAGCTTGGTGACCTCTGGAAACACCATATATTTT

clone size: NA
V gene: TRBV7-9
J gene: TRBJ2-4
D gene: TRBD1
CDR3 protein: CASSATGDIQYF
CDR3 DNA: TGTGCCAGCAGCGCTACAGGGGACATTCAGTACTTC

clone size: NA
V gene: TRBV9
J gene: TRBJ2-7
D gene: NA
CDR3 protein: CASSADWDPSYEQYF
CDR3 DNA: TGTGCCAGCAGCGCAGACTGGGACCCCTCCTACGAGCAGTACTTC

clone size: NA
V gene: TRBV5-4
J gene: TRBJ2-1
D gene: NA
CDR3 protein: CASSEILLAHNEQFF
CDR3 DNA: TGTGCCAGCAGCGAAATCCTTCTAGCGCACAATGAGCAGTTCTTC

clone size: NA
V gene: TRBV7-3
J gene: TRBJ1-2
D gene: TRBD1
CDR3 protein: CASSLGTGVGGYTF
CDR3 DNA: TGTGCCAGCAGCTTAGGGACAGGAGTGGGTGGCTACACCTTC

clone size: NA
V gene: TRBV30
J gene: TRBJ2-7
D gene: TRBD2
CDR3 protein: CAWIGEGNEQYF
CDR3 DNA: TGTGCCTGGATTGGGGAGGGAAACGAGCAGTACTTC

clone size: NA
V gene: TRBV2
J gene: TRBJ2-1
D gene: NA
CDR3 protein: CASTLSPTSSYNEQFF
CDR3 DNA: TGTGCCAGCACCCTCTCACCCACGAGCTCCTACAATGAGCAGTTCTTC

clone size: NA
V gene: TRBV2
J gene: TRBJ1-5
D gene: NA
CDR3 protein: CASSDFRDQPQHF
CDR3 DNA: TGTGCCAGCAGTGATTTCCGGGATCAGCCCCAGCATTTT

clone size: NA
V gene: TRBV7-2
J gene: TRBJ1-5
D gene: TRBD1
CDR3 protein: CASSLLGQGEQPQHF
CDR3 DNA: TGTGCCAGCAGCCTTCTTGGACAGGGGGAACAGCCCCAGCATTTT

clone size: NA
V gene: TRBV7-9
J gene: TRBJ2-7
D gene: NA
CDR3 protein: CASSFPYEQYF
CDR3 DNA: TGTGCCAGCAGCTTCCCCTACGAGCAGTACTTC

clone size: once
V gene: TRBV7-2
J gene: TRBJ1-4
D gene: NA
CDR3 protein: CASSLAGQDNEKLFF
CDR3 DNA: TGTGCCAGCAGCTTAGCGGGGCAGGATAATGAAAAACTGTTTTTT

clone size: few
V gene: TRBV19
J gene: TRBJ2-2
D gene: NA
CDR3 protein: CASTLNPTTGELFF
CDR3 DNA: TGTGCCAGTACCCTCAACCCCACCACCGGGGAGCTGTTTTTT

clone size: NA
V gene: TRBV18
J gene: TRBJ2-1
D gene: NA
CDR3 protein: CASSRFGGDNEQFF
CDR3 DNA: TGTGCCAGCTCCCGATTCGGGGGAGACAATGAGCAGTTCTTC

clone size: NA
V gene: TRBV6-1
J gene: TRBJ2-7
D gene: NA
CDR3 protein: CASKEFYEQYF
CDR3 DNA: TGTGCCAGCAAGGAGTTCTACGAGCAGTACTTC

clone size: few
V gene: TRBV28
J gene: TRBJ2-1
D gene: NA
CDR3 protein: CASSLRQGKFF
CDR3 DNA: TGTGCCAGCAGTTTAAGGCAGGGGAAGTTCTTC

clone size: NA
V gene: TRBV18
J gene: TRBJ2-2
D gene: NA
CDR3 protein: CASSPLLWQKNTGELFF
CDR3 DNA: TGTGCCAGCTCACCACTTTTGTGGCAGAAGAACACCGGGGAGCTGTTTTTT

clone size: NA
V gene: TRBV19
J gene: TRBJ2-7
D gene: NA
CDR3 protein: CASSRGLAFSYEQYF
CDR3 DNA: TGTGCCAGTAGCCGGGGACTGGCGTTCTCCTACGAGCAGTACTTC

clone size: few
V gene: TRBV18
J gene: TRBJ1-1
D gene: NA
CDR3 protein: CASSLTQGGTEAFF
CDR3 DNA: TGTGCCAGCTCACTAACCCAGGGAGGGACTGAAGCTTTCTTT

clone size: NA
V gene: TRBV10-3
J gene: TRBJ2-5
D gene: NA
CDR3 protein: CAISESLARETQYF
CDR3 DNA: TGTGCCATCAGTGAGTCGCTAGCGAGGGAGACCCAGTACTTC

clone size: NA
V gene: TRBV4-1
J gene: TRBJ2-2
D gene: NA
CDR3 protein: CASSQWQPRVITGELFF
CDR3 DNA: TGCGCCAGCAGCCAGTGGCAGCCGCGAGTAATAACCGGGGAGCTGTTTTTT

clone size: NA
V gene: TRBV7-9
J gene: TRBJ2-1
D gene: NA
CDR3 protein: CASSLGEQFF
CDR3 DNA: TGTGCCAGCAGCTTAGGTGAGCAGTTCTTC

clone size: NA
V gene: TRBV19
J gene: TRBJ2-2
D gene: NA
CDR3 protein: CASSASVRANTGELFF
CDR3 DNA: TGTGCCAGTAGCGCCTCGGTCAGGGCGAACACCGGGGAGCTGTTTTTT

clone size: NA
V gene: TRBV4-2
J gene: TRBJ1-1
D gene: NA
CDR3 protein: CASSNLGRGVNTEAFF
CDR3 DNA: TGTGCCAGCAGCAACTTGGGGAGGGGGGTGAACACTGAAGCTTTCTTT

clone size: NA
V gene: TRBV2
J gene: TRBJ1-3
D gene: NA
CDR3 protein: CASSVLNTIYF
CDR3 DNA: TGTGCCAGCAGTGTGCTCAACACCATATATTTT

clone size: NA
V gene: TRBV7-3
J gene: TRBJ2-2
D gene: NA
CDR3 protein: CASSLNPQGLPGELFF
CDR3 DNA: TGTGCCAGCAGCTTAAACCCCCAAGGGCTCCCGGGGGAGCTGTTTTTT

clone size: NA
V gene: TRBV28
J gene: TRBJ2-3
D gene: NA
CDR3 protein: CASIPTGYPTDTQYF
CDR3 DNA: TGTGCCAGCATCCCCACCGGCTATCCCACAGATACGCAGTATTTT

clone size: NA
V gene: TRBV6-1
J gene: TRBJ2-7
D gene: TRBD1
CDR3 protein: CASSRQGSYEQYF
CDR3 DNA: TGTGCCAGCAGTAGACAGGGGTCCTACGAGCAGTACTTC

clone size: NA
V gene: TRBV7-2
J gene: TRBJ1-2
D gene: NA
CDR3 protein: CASSSRTTSYGYTF
CDR3 DNA: TGTGCCAGCAGCTCACGGACAACCTCCTATGGCTACACCTTC

clone size: NA
V gene: TRBV28
J gene: TRBJ2-5
D gene: NA
CDR3 protein: CASSLSRNQETQYF
CDR3 DNA: TGTGCCAGCAGTTTATCACGGAACCAAGAGACCCAGTACTTC

clone size: NA
V gene: TRBV4-1
J gene: TRBJ2-3
D gene: NA
CDR3 protein: CASSAPSGPLTDTQYF
CDR3 DNA: TGCGCCAGCAGTGCCCCGAGCGGACCCCTCACAGATACGCAGTATTTT

clone size: NA
V gene: TRBV7-9
J gene: TRBJ2-3
D gene: NA
CDR3 protein: CASSFNSGTITDTQYF
CDR3 DNA: TGTGCCAGCAGTTTCAACTCCGGGACAATCACAGATACGCAGTATTTT

clone size: NA
V gene: TRBV28
J gene: TRBJ2-5
D gene: NA
CDR3 protein: CASSLSPGGAKTQYF
CDR3 DNA: TGTGCCAGCAGTTTATCTCCGGGTGGGGCCAAGACCCAGTACTTC

clone size: once
V gene: TRBV9
J gene: TRBJ2-3
D gene: NA
CDR3 protein: CASSVEPNTQYF
CDR3 DNA: TGTGCCAGCAGCGTAGAACCAAATACGCAGTATTTT

clone size: NA
V gene: TRBV7-8
J gene: TRBJ2-7
D gene: TRBD1
CDR3 protein: CASSQTRGQGAYEQYF
CDR3 DNA: TGTGCCAGCAGCCAAACCCGGGGACAGGGGGCCTACGAGCAGTACTTC

clone size: NA
V gene: TRBV15
J gene: TRBJ2-7
D gene: NA
CDR3 protein: CATSRETGDYEQYF
CDR3 DNA: TGTGCCACCAGCAGAGAGACAGGAGACTACGAGCAGTACTTC

clone size: few
V gene: TRBV10-3
J gene: TRBJ2-1
D gene: TRBD1
CDR3 protein: CAISESNRGYNEQFF
CDR3 DNA: TGTGCCATCAGTGAGTCAAACAGGGGCTACAATGAGCAGTTCTTC

clone size: NA
V gene: TRBV5-1
J gene: TRBJ2-5
D gene: NA
CDR3 protein: CASSGGPILKETQYF
CDR3 DNA: TGCGCCAGCAGCGGGGGACCAATCCTGAAAGAGACCCAGTACTTC

clone size: NA
V gene: TRBV6-6
J gene: TRBJ1-2
D gene: TRBD1
CDR3 protein: CASSPGQGVTYGYTF
CDR3 DNA: TGTGCCAGCAGCCCGGGACAGGGGGTAACCTATGGCTACACCTTC

clone size: many
V gene: TRBV19
J gene: TRBJ1-3
D gene: NA
CDR3 protein: CASSYPGNSGNTIYF
CDR3 DNA: TGTGCCAGTAGCTACCCCGGGAACTCTGGAAACACCATATATTTT

clone size: few
V gene: TRBV19
J gene: TRBJ2-5
D gene: NA
CDR3 protein: CASSSRPQARETQYF
CDR3 DNA: TGTGCCAGTAGTTCCCGCCCACAAGCCAGAGAGACCCAGTACTTC

clone size: NA
V gene: TRBV18
J gene: TRBJ2-7
D gene: NA
CDR3 protein: CASSPPSGDEQYF
CDR3 DNA: TGTGCCAGCTCACCACCTTCAGGGGACGAGCAGTACTTC

clone size: few
V gene: TRBV9
J gene: TRBJ1-4
D gene: TRBD1
CDR3 protein: CASSGDRGFEKLFF
CDR3 DNA: TGTGCCAGCAGCGGGGACAGGGGTTTTGAAAAACTGTTTTTT

clone size: NA
V gene: TRBV7-9
J gene: TRBJ1-5
D gene: NA
CDR3 protein: CASSFVRPRFSQPQHF
CDR3 DNA: TGTGCCAGCAGCTTCGTACGCCCTCGATTTAGTCAGCCCCAGCATTTT

clone size: NA
V gene: TRBV28
J gene: TRBJ2-5
D gene: NA
CDR3 protein: CASNKLEGVQETQYF
CDR3 DNA: TGTGCCAGCAACAAACTTGAGGGGGTCCAAGAGACCCAGTACTTC